Following are 22 T cell receptor beta chains from one sample sequenced in a study of cytomegalovirus exposure and HLA in healthy donors. The data were produced by immunoSEQ multiplex PCR, yet TCRdb's version contains in-frame clones alone and is incomplete. This table has 110,000 or so clones, 95% appearing once. The sequenced sample was PBMCs. Source of these receptors: a woman between 18 and 29 years old in good health and CMV-seronegative.

This chain links TRBV28 with TRBJ1-2, with unresolved D. Trimming pared 2 bases from V and 1 base from J, leaving 17 bases between. Per germline, CDR1 MDHEN and CDR2 SYDVKM. CDR3 size: 17 residues. The DNA of the CDR3 is TGTGCCAGCAGTTTAGGTTCGGTAGCGGGATATAACTATGGCTACACCTTC. It encodes CASSLGSVAGYNYGYTF.

The chain has TRBV10-3 and TRBJ1-2, with TRBD1 matching 11 bases. This CDR3 spans 15 amino acids. Trimming cost V 3 bases and J 3 bases; bases outside gene matches: 3. Germline lookup yields CDR1 ENHRY and CDR2 SYGVKD. The chain's CDR3 is CAISDPGQGDYGYTF. The CDR3 coding sequence is TGTGCCATCAGTGACCCGGGACAGGGGGACTATGGCTACACCTTC.

This sequence joins TRBV28 and TRBJ1-2; 7 nucleotides match TRBD1. V was clipped by 3 bases and J by 2 bases; unmatched bases: 9. The CDR3 runs to 16 residues. The V gene's germline CDR1 is MDHEN and CDR2 SYDVKM. The CDR3 is CASSFPDTGENYGYTF. In DNA form, the CDR3 reads TGTGCCAGCAGTTTTCCCGATACAGGGGAGAACTATGGCTACACCTTC.

About this clone itself: The germline gene is not matched at one end of the junction; a read error may be the cause. The rearrangement links TRBV28 to TRBJ1-1; TRBD1 matches 12 bases. CDR1 and CDR2 from the germline V gene are MDHEN and SYDVKM. The CDR3 totals 12 residues. CDR3 residues: CASSLLGTGGDF. The CDR3 DNA sequence: TGTGCCAGCAGTTTATTAGGGACAGGGGGCGACTTT.

V and J are TRBV7-3 and TRBJ2-3; 7 bases are a match to TRBD1. From germline, CDR1 is SGHTA and CDR2 FQGTGA. V lost 3 bases and J lost 3; bases outside the gene matches: 6. This CDR3 has 15 amino acids. The CDR3 loop is CASSFFGQATDTQYF. The DNA of the CDR3 is TGTGCCAGCAGCTTTTTCGGACAGGCAACAGATACGCAGTATTTT.

This chain connects TRBV5-6 to TRBJ1-1, with no clear D. CDR1 and CDR2 from the germline V gene are SGHDT and YYEEEE. There are 15 residues in the CDR3. V gave up 1 base and J gave up 2 bases, with 12 bases separating them. Here the CDR3 DNA reads TGTGCCAGCAGCTTGAATCCCGGGAGCAACACTGAAGCTTTCTTT. This encodes CASSLNPGSNTEAFF.

This clone was seen only once. DNA of the CDR3: TGTGCCAGCTCGGAGACTAGAGAGCGATCACCCCTCCACTTT. It specifies CASSETRERSPLHF. The genes are TRBV18 and TRBJ1-6, with no clear D. The CDR3 totals 14 residues. Trimming stripped 6 bases from V and 10 bases from J, with 16 bases between. CDR1 and CDR2 from the germline V gene are KGHSH and LQKENI.

This clone was picked up one time. The chain couples TRBV28 to TRBJ2-7; 9 bases agree with TRBD1. Looked up from germline, CDR1 is MDHEN and CDR2 is SYDVKM. The CDR3 covers 12 residues. The J segment lost 12 bases and the V segment lost 2 bases, leaving 5 bases of the junction unmatched. The CDR3 region has the DNA TGTGCCAGCAGTTTAAGTGGGACAGGGTTGTACTTC. This sequence encodes CASSLSGTGLYF.

The gene calls are TRBV28 and TRBJ1-1; D remains ambiguous. Germline V gene lookup returns CDR1 MDHEN and CDR2 SYDVKM. Deletions cut 5 bases from V and 3 bases from J, with 13 bases between. The CDR3 has 14 residues. CDR3 coding DNA: TGTGCCAGCAGTACATATGCTCGGGACACTGAAGCTTTCTTT. Amino acids: CASSTYARDTEAFF.

This chain links TRBV6-6 with TRBJ2-7, with D tentatively TRBD2 (6 bases). Trimming removed 8 bases from V and 2 bases from J, with 16 bases in between. The CDR3 length is 14 residues. Germline CDR1 reads MNHNY; CDR2 reads SVGAGI (reference sequence). CDR3 in amino acids: CASVAGTVAYEQYF. The CDR3 DNA is TGTGCCAGCGTGGCCGGGACTGTTGCCTACGAGCAGTACTTC.

V usage is TRBV10-3 and J usage is TRBJ2-7, with 8 nucleotides matching TRBD1. In germline, CDR1 is ENHRY, CDR2 SYGVKD. The CDR3 extends over 16 amino acids. The trim removed 3 bases at V and 3 bases at J, leaving 10 bases unmatched. This CDR3 reads CAISDKEGTGLYEQYF. As DNA, the CDR3 is TGTGCCATCAGTGATAAGGAAGGGACAGGCCTCTACGAGCAGTACTTC.

The chain couples TRBV5-1 to TRBJ2-1; 14 nucleotides line up with TRBD2. Germline CDR1 SGHRS, CDR2 YFSETQ. The CDR3 runs 15 residues. Trimming cost V 4 bases and J 9 bases; bases outside gene matches: 6. The CDR3 sequence: CASSPGTSGGLEQFF. CDR3 nucleotides: TGCGCCAGCAGCCCAGGGACTAGCGGGGGACTTGAGCAGTTCTTC.

This chain joins TRBV11-2 and TRBJ2-7, with a possible D match to TRBD1 (6 bases). The CDR3 runs to 16 residues. The germline gives CDR1 SGHAT, CDR2 FQNNGV. The V and J ends lost 5 bases and 0 bases respectively, with 17 bases between them. CDR3 nucleotide sequence: TGTGCCAGCAGCCGGGACATCGCTGCGAGCTCCTACGAGCAGTACTTC. Its translation is CASSRDIAASSYEQYF.

The chain couples TRBV13 to TRBJ2-7; perhaps TRBD2 as D (5 bases). This CDR3 comprises 17 residues. Trimming pared 5 bases from V and 0 bases from J, leaving 20 bases between. The germline gives CDR1 PRHDT, CDR2 FYEKMQ (reference sequence). The CDR3 sequence: CASSQTFGLIGSYEQYF. DNA of the CDR3: TGTGCCAGCAGCCAAACCTTCGGACTCATTGGCTCCTACGAGCAGTACTTC.

This clone was observed once. The J gene is TRBJ1-5, the V gene TRBV7-2; D not resolved. CDR1 SGHTA and CDR2 FQGNSA come from the germline V gene. The CDR3 has 15 amino acids. Trimming took 0 bases from V and 1 from J, leaving 7 bases between them. This chain's CDR3 is CASSLAGGSNQPQHF. The CDR3 DNA follows: TGTGCCAGCAGCTTAGCAGGCGGGAGCAATCAGCCCCAGCATTTT.

The chain employs TRBV5-1 and TRBJ2-3; 7 nucleotides align to TRBD2. The J segment lost 5 bases and the V segment lost 4 bases, leaving 10 bases of the junction unmatched. The CDR3 runs 15 residues. Per the germline V gene, CDR1 is SGHRS and CDR2 is YFSETQ. This chain's CDR3 is CASSHPVASGDTQYF. The CDR3 bases are TGCGCCAGCAGCCACCCGGTGGCTAGCGGAGATACGCAGTATTTT. Together with reference TRBV5-1 and TRBJ2-3, the CDR3 gives the full variable domain: KAGVTQTPRYLIKTRGQQVTLSCSPISGHRSVSWYQQTPGQGLQFLFEYFSETQRNKGNFPGRFSGRQFSNSRSEMNVSTLELGDSALYLCASSHPVASGDTQYFGPGTRLTVL.

This clone was detected only a few times. The chain employs TRBV4-1 and TRBJ1-4; 10 bases align to TRBD1. The CDR3 extends over 17 amino acids. Germline loops: CDR1 MGHRA, CDR2 YSYEKL. Unmatched junction bases numbered 9, after V lost 4 bases and J lost 4 bases. The CDR3 here is CASSPHLTGGRNEKLFF. The CDR3 nucleotides are TGCGCCAGCAGCCCCCACCTGACAGGGGGCCGTAATGAAAAACTGTTTTTT.

Of note for this clone: Other DNA variants within this sample encode the same CDR3. The J gene is TRBJ1-5, the V gene TRBV7-9; D is unclear. V lost 1 base and J lost 7, with 5 bases in between. Germline V gives CDR1 SEHNR, CDR2 FQNEAQ (reference sequence). This CDR3 has 12 amino acids. The CDR3, as DNA: TGTGCCAGCAGCTTAGGAGGGCAGCCCCAGCATTTT. This gives the protein CASSLGGQPQHF. The entire variable domain, with the rest obtained from reference TRBV7-9 and TRBJ1-5, is as follows: DTGVSQNPRHKITKRGQNVTFRCDPISEHNRLYWYRQTLGQGPEFLTYFQNEAQLEKSRLLSDRFSAERPKGSFSTLEIQRTEQGDSAMYLCASSLGGQPQHFGDGTRLSIL.

The chain has TRBV7-8 and TRBJ1-2, with TRBD1 matching 9 bases. The V and J ends lost 1 base and 4 bases, in that order; junction bases with no gene match: 4. Per germline, CDR1 SGHVS and CDR2 FQNEAQ. This CDR3 is built from 15 residues. CDR3 nucleotide sequence: TGTGCCAGCAGCTTAGAGACAGGGGGGAGCTATGGCTACACCTTC. This gives the protein CASSLETGGSYGYTF.

The chain links TRBV2 to TRBJ1-2; perhaps TRBD1 as D (6 bases). The germline V gene encodes CDR1 SNHLY and CDR2 FYNNEI. V gave up 8 bases and J gave up 8 bases, with 18 bases separating them. The CDR3 totals 13 residues. Here the CDR3 DNA reads TGTGCCAGCGGGGTCGGACAGAGAAGCGGCTACACCTTC. It encodes CASGVGQRSGYTF.

The rearrangement joins TRBV6-6 to TRBJ2-5, with D perhaps matching TRBD2 (6 bases). V was cut by 6 bases and J by 3 bases, with 11 bases left in between. CDR1 is MNHNY, CDR2 SVGAGI, per germline (reference sequence). This CDR3 contains 13 residues. The CDR3 DNA sequence: TGTGCCAGCAGCGGGGGTTACAAAGAGACCCAGTACTTC. Protein: CASSGGYKETQYF.

The chain is built from TRBV11-1 and TRBJ2-1, with TRBD2 matching 12 bases. J gave up 10 bases and V 5 bases, and 9 bases lay outside the gene matches. This CDR3 comprises 15 residues. Germline V CDR1 and CDR2: SGHAT, FQDESV (reference sequence). Here the CDR3 reads CASSPILAGGSEQFF. CDR3 DNA: TGTGCCAGCAGCCCGATTCTAGCGGGGGGGTCCGAGCAGTTCTTC.